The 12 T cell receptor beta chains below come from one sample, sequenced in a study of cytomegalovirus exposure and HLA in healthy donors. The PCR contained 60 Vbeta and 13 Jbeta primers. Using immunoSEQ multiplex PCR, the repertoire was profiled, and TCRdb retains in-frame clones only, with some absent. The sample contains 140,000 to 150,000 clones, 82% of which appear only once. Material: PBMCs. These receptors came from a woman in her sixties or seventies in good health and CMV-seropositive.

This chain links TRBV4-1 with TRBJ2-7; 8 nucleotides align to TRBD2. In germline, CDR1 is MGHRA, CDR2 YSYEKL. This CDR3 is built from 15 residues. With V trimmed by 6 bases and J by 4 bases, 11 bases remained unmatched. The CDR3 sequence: CASRPTTSGLYEQYF. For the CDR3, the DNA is TGCGCCAGCAGACCAACAACTAGCGGATTATACGAGCAGTACTTC.

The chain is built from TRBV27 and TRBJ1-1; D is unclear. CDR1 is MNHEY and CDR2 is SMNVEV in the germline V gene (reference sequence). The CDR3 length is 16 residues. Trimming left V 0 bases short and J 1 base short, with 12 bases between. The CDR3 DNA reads TGTGCCAGCAGTTTATCGTTCCGGGGAACGAACACTGAAGCTTTCTTT. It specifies CASSLSFRGTNTEAFF.

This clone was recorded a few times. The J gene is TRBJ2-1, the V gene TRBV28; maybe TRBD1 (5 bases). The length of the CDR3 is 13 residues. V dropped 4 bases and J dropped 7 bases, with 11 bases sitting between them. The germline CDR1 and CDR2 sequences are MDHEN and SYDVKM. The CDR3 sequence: CASSSSRVNEQFF. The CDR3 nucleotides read TGTGCCAGCAGTTCCTCCAGGGTGAATGAGCAGTTCTTC.

The CDR3 is CASSEGLAGGHTQYF. CDR3 sequence (DNA): TGTGCCAGCAGTGAAGGACTAGCGGGAGGACATACGCAGTATTTT. The chain couples TRBV2 to TRBJ2-3, with TRBD2 matching over 13 bases. Germline values: CDR1 SNHLY, CDR2 FYNNEI. The CDR3 has 15 residues. V was pared by 1 base and J by 7 bases, with 2 bases of the junction left unmatched.

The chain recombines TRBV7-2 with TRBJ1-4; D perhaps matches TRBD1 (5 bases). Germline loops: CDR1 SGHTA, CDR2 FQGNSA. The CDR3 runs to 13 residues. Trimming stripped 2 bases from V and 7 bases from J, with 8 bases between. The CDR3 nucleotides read TGTGCCAGCAGCTTATCCAGGGTTGAAAAACTGTTTTTT. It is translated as CASSLSRVEKLFF.

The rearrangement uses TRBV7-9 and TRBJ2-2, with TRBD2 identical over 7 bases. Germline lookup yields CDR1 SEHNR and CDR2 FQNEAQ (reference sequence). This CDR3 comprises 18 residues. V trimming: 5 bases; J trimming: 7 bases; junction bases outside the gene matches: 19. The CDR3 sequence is CASSTRRGSGETVGELFF. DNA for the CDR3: TGTGCCAGCAGCACCCGCCGGGGGAGCGGGGAGACGGTCGGGGAGCTGTTTTTT.

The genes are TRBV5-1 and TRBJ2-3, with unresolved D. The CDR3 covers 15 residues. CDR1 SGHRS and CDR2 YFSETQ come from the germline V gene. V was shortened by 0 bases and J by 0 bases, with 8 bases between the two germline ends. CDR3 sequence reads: CASSLATASTDTQYF. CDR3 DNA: TGCGCCAGCAGCTTGGCCACTGCTAGCACAGATACGCAGTATTTT.

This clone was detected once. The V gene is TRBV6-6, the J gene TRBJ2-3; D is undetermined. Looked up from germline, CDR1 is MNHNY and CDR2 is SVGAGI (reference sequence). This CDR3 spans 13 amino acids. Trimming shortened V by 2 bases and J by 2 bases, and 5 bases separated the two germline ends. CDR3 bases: TGTGCCAGCAGTTACCTGGCCACAGATACGCAGTATTTT. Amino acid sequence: CASSYLATDTQYF.

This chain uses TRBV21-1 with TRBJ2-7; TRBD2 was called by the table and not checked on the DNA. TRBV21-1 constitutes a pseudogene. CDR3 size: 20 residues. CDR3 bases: TGTGCCAGCAGAAAAATGACAGGCCCGGGACTAGCGGGAGGGCCCCACGAGCAGTACTTC. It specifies CASRKMTGPGLAGGPHEQYF.

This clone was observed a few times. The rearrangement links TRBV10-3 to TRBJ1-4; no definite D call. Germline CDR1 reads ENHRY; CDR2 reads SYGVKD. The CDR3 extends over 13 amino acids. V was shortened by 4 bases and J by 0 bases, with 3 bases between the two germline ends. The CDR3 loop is CAISATTNEKLFF. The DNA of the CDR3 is TGTGCCATCAGTGCTACAACTAATGAAAAACTGTTTTTT.

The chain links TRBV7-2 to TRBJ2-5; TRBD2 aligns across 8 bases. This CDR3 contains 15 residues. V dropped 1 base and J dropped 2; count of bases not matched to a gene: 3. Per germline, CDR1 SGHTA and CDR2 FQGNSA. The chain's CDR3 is CASSLGSGTQETQYF. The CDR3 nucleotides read TGTGCCAGCAGCTTAGGTAGCGGGACTCAAGAGACCCAGTACTTC. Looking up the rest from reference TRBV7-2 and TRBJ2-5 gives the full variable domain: GAGVSQSPSNKVTEKGKDVELRCDPISGHTALYWYRQSLGQGLEFLIYFQGNSAPDKSGLPSDRFSAERTGGSVSTLTIQRTQQEDSAVYLCASSLGSGTQETQYFGPGTRLLVL.

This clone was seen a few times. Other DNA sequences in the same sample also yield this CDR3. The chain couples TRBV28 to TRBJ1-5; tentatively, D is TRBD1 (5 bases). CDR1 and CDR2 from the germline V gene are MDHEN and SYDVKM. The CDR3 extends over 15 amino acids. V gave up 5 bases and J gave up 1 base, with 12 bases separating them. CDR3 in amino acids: CASSPGGPSNQPQHF. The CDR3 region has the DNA TGTGCCAGCAGTCCCGGGGGACCGAGCAATCAGCCCCAGCATTTT. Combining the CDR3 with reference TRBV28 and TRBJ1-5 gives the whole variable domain DVKVTQSSRYLVKRTGEKVFLECVQDMDHENMFWYRQDPGLGLRLIYFSYDVKMKEKGDIPEGYSVSREKKERFSLILESASTNQTSMYLCASSPGGPSNQPQHFGDGTRLSIL.